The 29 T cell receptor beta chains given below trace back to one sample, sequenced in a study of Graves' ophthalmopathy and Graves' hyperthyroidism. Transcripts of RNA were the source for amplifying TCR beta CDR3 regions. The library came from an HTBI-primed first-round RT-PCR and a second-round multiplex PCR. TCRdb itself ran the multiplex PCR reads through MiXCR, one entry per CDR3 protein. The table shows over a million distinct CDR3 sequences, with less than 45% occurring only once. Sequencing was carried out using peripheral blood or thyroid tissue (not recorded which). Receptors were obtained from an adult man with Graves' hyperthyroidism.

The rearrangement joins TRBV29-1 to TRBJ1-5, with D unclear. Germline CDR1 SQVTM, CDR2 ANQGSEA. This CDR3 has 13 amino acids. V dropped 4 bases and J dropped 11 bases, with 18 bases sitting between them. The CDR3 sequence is CSVAARDGETQHF. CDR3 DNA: TGCAGCGTTGCGGCCCGGGATGGGGAGACCCAGCATTTT.

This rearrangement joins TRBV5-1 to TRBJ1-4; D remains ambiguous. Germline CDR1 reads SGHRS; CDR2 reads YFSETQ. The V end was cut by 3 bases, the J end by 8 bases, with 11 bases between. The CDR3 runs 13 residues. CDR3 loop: CASSSAGEEKLFF. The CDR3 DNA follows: TGCGCCAGCAGCTCTGCCGGGGAGGAAAAACTGTTTTTT.

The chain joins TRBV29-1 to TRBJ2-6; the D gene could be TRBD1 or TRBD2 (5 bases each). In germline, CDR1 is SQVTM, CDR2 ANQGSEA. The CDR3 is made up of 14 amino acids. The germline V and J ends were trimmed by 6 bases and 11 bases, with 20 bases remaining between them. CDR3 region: CSVEYRDGAYVLTF. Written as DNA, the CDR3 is TGCAGCGTGGAATACCGGGACGGTGCCTACGTCCTGACTTTC.

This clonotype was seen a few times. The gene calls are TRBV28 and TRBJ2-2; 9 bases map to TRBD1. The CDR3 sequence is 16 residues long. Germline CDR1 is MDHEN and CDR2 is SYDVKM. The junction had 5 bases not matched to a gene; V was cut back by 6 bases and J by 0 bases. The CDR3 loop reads CASRYTGGSNTGELFF. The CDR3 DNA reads TGTGCCAGCAGATATACAGGGGGCTCGAACACCGGGGAGCTGTTTTTT.

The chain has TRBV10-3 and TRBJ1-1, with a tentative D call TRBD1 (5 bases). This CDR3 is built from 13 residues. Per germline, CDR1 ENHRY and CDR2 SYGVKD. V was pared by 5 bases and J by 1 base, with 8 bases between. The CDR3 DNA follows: TGTGCCATCAGTTTGGGGCCGAACACTGAAGCTTTCTTT. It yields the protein CAISLGPNTEAFF.

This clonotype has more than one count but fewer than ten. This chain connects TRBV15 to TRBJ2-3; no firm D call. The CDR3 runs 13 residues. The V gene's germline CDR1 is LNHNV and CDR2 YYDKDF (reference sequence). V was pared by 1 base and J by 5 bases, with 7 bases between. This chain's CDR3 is CATSRAFGDTQYF. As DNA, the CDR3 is TGTGCCACCAGCAGAGCCTTCGGAGATACGCAGTATTTT.

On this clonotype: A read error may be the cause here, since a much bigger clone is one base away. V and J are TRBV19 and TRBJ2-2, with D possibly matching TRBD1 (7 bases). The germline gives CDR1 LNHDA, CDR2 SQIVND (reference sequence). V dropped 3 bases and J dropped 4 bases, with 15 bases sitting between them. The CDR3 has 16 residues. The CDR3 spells CASSIPTGRSTGELFF. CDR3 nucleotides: TGTGCCAGTAGTATCCCGACAGGGAGGAGCACCGGGGAGCTGTTTTTT.

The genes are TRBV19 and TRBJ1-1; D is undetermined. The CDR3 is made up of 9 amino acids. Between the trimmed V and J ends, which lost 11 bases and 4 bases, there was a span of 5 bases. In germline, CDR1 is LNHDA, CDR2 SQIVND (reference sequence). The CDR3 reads CARPTEAFF. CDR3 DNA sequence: TGTGCCCGACCCACTGAAGCTTTCTTT.

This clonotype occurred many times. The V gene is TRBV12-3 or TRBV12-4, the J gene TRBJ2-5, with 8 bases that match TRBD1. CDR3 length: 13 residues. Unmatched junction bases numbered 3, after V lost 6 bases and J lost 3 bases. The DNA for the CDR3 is TGTGCCAGCAGCCCGACAGGGGAAGAGACCCAGTACTTC. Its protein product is CASSPTGEETQYF.

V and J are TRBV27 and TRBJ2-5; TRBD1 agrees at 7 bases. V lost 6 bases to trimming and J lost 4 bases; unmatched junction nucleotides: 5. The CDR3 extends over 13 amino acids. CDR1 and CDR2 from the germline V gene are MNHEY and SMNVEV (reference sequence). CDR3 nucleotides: TGTGCCAGCAGAGAGACAGGGTCAGAGACCCAGTACTTC. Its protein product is CASRETGSETQYF.

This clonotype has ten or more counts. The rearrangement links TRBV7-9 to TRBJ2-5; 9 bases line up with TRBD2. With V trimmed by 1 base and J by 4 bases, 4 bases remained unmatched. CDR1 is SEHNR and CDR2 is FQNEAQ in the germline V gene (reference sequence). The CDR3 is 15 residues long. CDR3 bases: TGTGCCAGCAGCTTAGGTAGCGGGGGACGAGAGACCCAGTACTTC. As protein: CASSLGSGGRETQYF.

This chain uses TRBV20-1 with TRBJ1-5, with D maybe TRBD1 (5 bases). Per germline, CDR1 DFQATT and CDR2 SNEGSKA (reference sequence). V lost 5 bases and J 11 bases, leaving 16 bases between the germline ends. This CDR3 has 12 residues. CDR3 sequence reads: CSADRDPGTQHF. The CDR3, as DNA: TGCAGTGCTGACCGGGACCCAGGGACCCAGCATTTT.

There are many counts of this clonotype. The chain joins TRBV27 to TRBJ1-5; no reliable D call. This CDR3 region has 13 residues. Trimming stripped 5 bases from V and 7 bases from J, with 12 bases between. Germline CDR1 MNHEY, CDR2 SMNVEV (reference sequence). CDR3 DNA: TGTGCCAGCAGTCCGGCCGGGCGGCAGCCCCAGCATTTT. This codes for CASSPAGRQPQHF.

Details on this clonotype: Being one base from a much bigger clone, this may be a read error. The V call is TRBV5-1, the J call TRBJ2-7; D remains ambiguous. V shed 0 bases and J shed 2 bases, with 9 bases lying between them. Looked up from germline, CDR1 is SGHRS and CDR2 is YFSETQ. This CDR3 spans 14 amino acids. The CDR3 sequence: CASSLDGAAYEQYF. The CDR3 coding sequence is TGCGCCAGCAGCTTGGATGGAGCCGCCTACGAGCAGTACTTC.

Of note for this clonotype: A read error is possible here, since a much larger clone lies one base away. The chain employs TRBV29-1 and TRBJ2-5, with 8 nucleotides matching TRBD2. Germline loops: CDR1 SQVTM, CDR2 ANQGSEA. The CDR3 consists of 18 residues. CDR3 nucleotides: TGCAGCGTTGAAGGTTTTGCGGGGGGCGAGAGACGACAAGGGACCCAGTACTTC. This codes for CSVEGFAGGERRQGTQYF.

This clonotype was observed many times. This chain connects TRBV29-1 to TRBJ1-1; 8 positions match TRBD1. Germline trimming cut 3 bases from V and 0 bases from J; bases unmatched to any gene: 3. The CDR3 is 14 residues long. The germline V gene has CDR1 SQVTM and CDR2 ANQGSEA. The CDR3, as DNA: TGCAGCGTTGAGTGGACAGGGATGAACACTGAAGCTTTCTTT. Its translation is CSVEWTGMNTEAFF. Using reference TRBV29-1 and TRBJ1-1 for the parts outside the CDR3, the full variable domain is SAVISQKPSRDICQRGTSLTIQCQVDSQVTMMFWYRQQPGQSLTLIATANQGSEATYESGFVIDKFPISRPNLTFSTLTVSNMSPEDSSIYLCSVEWTGMNTEAFFGQGTRLTVV.

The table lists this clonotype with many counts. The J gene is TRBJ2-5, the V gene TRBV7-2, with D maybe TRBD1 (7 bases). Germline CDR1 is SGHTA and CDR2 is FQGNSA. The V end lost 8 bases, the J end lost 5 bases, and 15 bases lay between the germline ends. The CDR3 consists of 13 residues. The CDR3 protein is CASHRDSGETQYF. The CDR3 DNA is TGTGCCAGCCATAGGGACAGCGGGGAGACCCAGTACTTC.

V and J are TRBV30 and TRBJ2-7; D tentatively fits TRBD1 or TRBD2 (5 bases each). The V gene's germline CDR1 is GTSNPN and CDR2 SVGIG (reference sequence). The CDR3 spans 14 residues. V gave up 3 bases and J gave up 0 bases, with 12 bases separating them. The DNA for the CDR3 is TGTGCCTGGAGGAACCCCGGGACCTCCTACGAGCAGTACTTC. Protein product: CAWRNPGTSYEQYF.

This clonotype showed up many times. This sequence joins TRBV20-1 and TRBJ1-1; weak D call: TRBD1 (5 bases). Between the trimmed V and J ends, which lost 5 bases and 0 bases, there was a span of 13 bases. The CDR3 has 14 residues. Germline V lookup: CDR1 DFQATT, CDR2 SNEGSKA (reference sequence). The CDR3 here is CSAWDGRMNTEAFF. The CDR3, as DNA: TGCAGTGCTTGGGACGGAAGAATGAACACTGAAGCTTTCTTT.

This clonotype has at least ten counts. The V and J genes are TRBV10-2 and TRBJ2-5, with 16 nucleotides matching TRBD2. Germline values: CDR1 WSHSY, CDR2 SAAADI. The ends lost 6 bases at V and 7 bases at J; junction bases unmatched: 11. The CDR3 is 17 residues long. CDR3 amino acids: CASSDRGLAGGPGTQYF. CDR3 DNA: TGCGCCAGCAGCGACCGGGGACTAGCGGGGGGGCCTGGGACCCAGTACTTC.

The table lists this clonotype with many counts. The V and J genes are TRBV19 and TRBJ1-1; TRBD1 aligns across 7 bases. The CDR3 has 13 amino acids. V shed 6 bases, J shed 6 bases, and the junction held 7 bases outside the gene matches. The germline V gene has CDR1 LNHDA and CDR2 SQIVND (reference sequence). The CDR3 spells CASSRGQVAEAFF. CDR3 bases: TGTGCCAGTAGCCGAGGACAGGTGGCTGAAGCTTTCTTT. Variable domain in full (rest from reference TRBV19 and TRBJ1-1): DGGITQSPKYLFRKEGQNVTLSCEQNLNHDAMYWYRQDPGQGLRLIYYSQIVNDFQKGDIAEGYSVSREKKESFPLTVTSAQKNPTAFYLCASSRGQVAEAFFGQGTRLTVV.

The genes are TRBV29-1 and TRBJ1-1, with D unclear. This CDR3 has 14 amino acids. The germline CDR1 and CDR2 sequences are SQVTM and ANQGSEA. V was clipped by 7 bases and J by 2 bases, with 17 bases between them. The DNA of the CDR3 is TGCAGCGCCGGATTGCCTAACTCTAACACTGAAGCTTTCTTT. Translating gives CSAGLPNSNTEAFF.

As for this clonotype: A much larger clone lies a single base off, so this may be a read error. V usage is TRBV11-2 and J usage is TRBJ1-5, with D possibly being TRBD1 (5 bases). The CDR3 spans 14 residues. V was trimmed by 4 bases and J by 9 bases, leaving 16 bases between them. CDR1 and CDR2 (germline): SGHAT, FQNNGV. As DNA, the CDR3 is TGTGCCAGCAGCTATGGAGTTGTAGGGACGCCCCAGCATTTT. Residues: CASSYGVVGTPQHF. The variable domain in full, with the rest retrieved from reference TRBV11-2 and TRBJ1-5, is EAGVAQSPRYKIIEKRQSVAFWCNPISGHATLYWYQQILGQGPKLLIQFQNNGVVDDSQLPKDRFSAERLKGVDSTLKIQPAKLEDSAVYLCASSYGVVGTPQHFGDGTRLSIL.

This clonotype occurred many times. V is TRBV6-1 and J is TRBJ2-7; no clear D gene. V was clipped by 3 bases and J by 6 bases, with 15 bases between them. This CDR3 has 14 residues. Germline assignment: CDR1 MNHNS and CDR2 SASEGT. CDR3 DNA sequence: TGTGCCAGCAGTGATCTTCAGAGTCGTGGCGAGCAGTACTTC. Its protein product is CASSDLQSRGEQYF.

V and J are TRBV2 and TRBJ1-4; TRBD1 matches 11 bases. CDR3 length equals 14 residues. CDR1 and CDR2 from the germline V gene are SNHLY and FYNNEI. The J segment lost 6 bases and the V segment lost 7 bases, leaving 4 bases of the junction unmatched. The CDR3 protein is CASTGQGAYEKLFF. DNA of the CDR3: TGTGCCAGCACAGGACAGGGGGCGTATGAAAAACTGTTTTTT.

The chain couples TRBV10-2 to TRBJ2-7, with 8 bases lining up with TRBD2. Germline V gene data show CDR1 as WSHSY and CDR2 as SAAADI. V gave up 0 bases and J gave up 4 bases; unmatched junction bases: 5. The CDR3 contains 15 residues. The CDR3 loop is CASSESAGVRYEQYF. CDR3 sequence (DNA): TGCGCCAGCAGTGAGTCAGCGGGAGTACGTTACGAGCAGTACTTC.

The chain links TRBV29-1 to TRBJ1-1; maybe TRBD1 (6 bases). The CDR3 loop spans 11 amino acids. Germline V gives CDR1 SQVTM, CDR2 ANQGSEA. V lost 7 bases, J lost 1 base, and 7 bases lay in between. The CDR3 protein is CSEQGNTEAFF. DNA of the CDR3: TGCAGCGAACAGGGGAACACTGAAGCTTTCTTT.

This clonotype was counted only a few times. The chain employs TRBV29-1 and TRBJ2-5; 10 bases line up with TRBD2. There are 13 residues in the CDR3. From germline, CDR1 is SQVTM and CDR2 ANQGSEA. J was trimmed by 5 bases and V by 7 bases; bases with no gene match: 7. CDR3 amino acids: CSADPSGSETQYF. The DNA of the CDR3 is TGCAGCGCCGACCCTAGCGGGAGTGAGACCCAGTACTTC.

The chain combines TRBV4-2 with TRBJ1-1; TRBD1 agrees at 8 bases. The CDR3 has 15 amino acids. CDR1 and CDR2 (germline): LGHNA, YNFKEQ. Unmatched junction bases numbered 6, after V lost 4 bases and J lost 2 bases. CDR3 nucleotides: TGTGCCAGCAGCCCACAGGGGGACCGCAACACTGAAGCTTTCTTT. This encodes CASSPQGDRNTEAFF.